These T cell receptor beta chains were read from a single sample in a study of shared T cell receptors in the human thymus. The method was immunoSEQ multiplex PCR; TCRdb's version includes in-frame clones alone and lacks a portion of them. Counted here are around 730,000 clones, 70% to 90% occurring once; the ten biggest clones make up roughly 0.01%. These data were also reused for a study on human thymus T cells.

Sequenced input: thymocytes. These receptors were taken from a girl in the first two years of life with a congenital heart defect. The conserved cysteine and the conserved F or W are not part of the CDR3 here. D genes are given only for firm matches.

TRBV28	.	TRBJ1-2	ASSLGTTNYGYT
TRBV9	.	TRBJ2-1	ASSVVQGGSNEQF
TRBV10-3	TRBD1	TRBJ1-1	AIGPDRDTEAF
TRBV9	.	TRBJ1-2	ASNRHSGPDQGYT
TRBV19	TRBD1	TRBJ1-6	ASKGAGQGNSPLH
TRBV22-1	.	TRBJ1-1	PASEAF
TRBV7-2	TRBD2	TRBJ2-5	ASSLQLAGETQY
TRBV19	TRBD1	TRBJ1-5	ASSGRQGNQPQH
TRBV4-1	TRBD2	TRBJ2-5	ASSSTYSGTSGQETQY
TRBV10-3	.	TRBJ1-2	AISIDRSYGYT
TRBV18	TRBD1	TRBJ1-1	ASSGAGTGSFGTEAF
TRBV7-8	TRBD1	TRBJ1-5	ASSMYRGEQPQH
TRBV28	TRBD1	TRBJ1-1	ASSLYRGSLLMNTEAF
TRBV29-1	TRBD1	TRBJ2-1	SVEGRTGSIYNEQF
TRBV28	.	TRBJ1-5	AISRNTGVGQPQH
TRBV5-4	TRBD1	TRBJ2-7	ASSQGQGEGYEQY
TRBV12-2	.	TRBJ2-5	ASRPCLECWVETQY
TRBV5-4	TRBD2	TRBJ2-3	ASSQGTSPQDTDTQY
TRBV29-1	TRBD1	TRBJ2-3	SCGGTGSSDTQY
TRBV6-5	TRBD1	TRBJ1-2	ASSGKQGRLGYT
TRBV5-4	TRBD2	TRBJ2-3	ASSSYQSGGPKLTTDTQY
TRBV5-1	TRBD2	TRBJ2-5	ASSLSRTSDQETQY
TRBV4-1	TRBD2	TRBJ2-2	ASSPSCDRGGRTGELF
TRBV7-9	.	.	ASSLVAPPVYEQY
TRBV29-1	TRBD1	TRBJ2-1	SPMTGNNEQF
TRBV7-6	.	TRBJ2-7	ASSLGASGKTYEQY
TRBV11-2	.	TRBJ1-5	ASSFPPGHDNQPQH
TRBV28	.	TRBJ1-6	ASSRAGEGYSPLH
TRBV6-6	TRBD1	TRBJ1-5	ASSYPSGGRQPQH
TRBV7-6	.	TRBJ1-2	ASSLVRQADGYT